This T cell receptor beta chain emerged from a study of control samples from healthy donors and cancer patients. V lost 1 base, J lost 1 base, and 16 bases lay in between. Germline V gene lookup returns CDR1 SQVTM and CDR2 ANQGSEA. The CDR3 loop spans 16 amino acids. Assay used: immunoSEQ multiplex PCR; TCRdb lists only in-frame clones, some missing. The table includes around 100,000 clones, about 90% detected once. The chain recombines TRBV29-1 with TRBJ1-1; D is unresolved. The TCR sequence derives from a woman aged 50 to 60 in good health. Sequencing was carried out using blood. The CDR3 nucleotides read TGCAGCGTTGAAGGTTCGAGCAGGCCAAGGAACACTGAAGCTTTCTTT. It translates to CSVEGSSRPRNTEAFF. The variable domain in full, with the rest retrieved from reference TRBV29-1 and TRBJ1-1, is SAVISQKPSRDICQRGTSLTIQCQVDSQVTMMFWYRQQPGQSLTLIATANQGSEATYESGFVIDKFPISRPNLTFSTLTVSNMSPEDSSIYLCSVEGSSRPRNTEAFFGQGTRLTVV.